This T cell receptor beta chain comes out of a study of molecular identifiers for immune sequencing clone quantification. TCRdb itself ran the PCR reads through MiXCR, one entry per CDR3 protein. The repertoire consists of about 510,000 distinct CDR3 sequences, with roughly 23% occurring once and the leading ten covering 0.65% to 0.95%. On this clonotype: At one boundary the junction diverges from the germline segment, which might be a read error.

Sequencing was performed on naive CD8+ T cells from blood, with Jurkat cell RNA spiked in. Subset here: FACS-sorted CD8+CD4-CCR7+CD45RA+ naive T cells. The receptor was isolated from a human donor in good health. Some libraries in this study had Jurkat cell RNA spiked in.

The CDR3 bases are TGCGCCAGCAGCTTGGGAGACACACAGGCGGGCGGAATCTACGAGCAGTACTTC. The encoded protein is CASSLGDTQAGGIYEQYF. The chain couples TRBV5-6 to TRBJ2-7; the D gene could be TRBD1 or TRBD2 (5 bases each). Germline V gives CDR1 SGHDT, CDR2 YYEEEE. CDR3 length: 18 residues.